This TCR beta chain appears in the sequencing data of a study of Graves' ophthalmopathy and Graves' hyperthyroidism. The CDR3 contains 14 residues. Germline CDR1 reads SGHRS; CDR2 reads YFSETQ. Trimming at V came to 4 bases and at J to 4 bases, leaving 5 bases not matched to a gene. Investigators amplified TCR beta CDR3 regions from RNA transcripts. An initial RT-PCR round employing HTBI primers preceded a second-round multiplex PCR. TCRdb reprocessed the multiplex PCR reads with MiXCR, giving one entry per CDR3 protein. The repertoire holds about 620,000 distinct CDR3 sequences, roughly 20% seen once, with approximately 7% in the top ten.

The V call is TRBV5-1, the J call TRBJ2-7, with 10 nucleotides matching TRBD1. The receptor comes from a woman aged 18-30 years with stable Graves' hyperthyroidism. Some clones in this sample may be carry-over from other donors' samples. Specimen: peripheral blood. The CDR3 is CASSATGQGYEQYF. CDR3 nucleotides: TGCGCCAGCAGCGCCACGGGACAGGGGTACGAGCAGTACTTC.